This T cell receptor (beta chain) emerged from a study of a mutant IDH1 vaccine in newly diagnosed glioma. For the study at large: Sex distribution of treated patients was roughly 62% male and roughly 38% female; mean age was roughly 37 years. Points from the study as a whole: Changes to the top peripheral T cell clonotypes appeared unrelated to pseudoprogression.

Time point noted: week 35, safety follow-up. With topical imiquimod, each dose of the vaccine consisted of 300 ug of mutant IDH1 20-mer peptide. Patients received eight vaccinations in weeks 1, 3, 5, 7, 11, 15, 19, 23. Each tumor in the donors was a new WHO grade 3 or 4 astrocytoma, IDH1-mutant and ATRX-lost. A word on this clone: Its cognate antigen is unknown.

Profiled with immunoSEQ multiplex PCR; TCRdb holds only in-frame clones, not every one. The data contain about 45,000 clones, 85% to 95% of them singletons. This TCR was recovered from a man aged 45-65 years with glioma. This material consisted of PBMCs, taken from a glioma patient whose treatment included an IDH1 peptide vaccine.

CDR3 protein: CASSLGTATEQYF. CDR3 coding DNA: TGTGCCAGCAGCTTGGGAACGGCGACCGAGCAGTACTTC. This chain links TRBV5-6 with TRBJ2-5, with D unclear. The end of the DNA fits TRBJ2-7 better, so the J call may be wrong. Looked up from germline, CDR1 is SGHDT and CDR2 is YYEEEE. The CDR3 contains 13 residues.